This TCR beta chain is drawn from a study of OX40 agonist ivuxolimab in advanced cancers. With respect to this clone: What it binds is not known.

Profiling relied on immunoSEQ multiplex PCR, and the TCRdb table lists in-frame clones only, not all of them. The sample has roughly 86,000 clones, 80% to 95% seen once. Findings of the study overall: The antigen specificity of the peripheral T cells (those that were expanded) was not determined.

V shed 6 bases, J shed 8 bases, and the junction held 11 bases outside the gene matches. Per the germline V gene, CDR1 is MNHNY and CDR2 is SVGAGI (reference sequence). The CDR3 extends over 15 amino acids. The receptor's source is an adult with an advanced solid tumor such as melanoma, head and neck, liver or kidney cancer. The chain joins TRBV6-6 to TRBJ2-1; 9 bases fit TRBD2. The input for sequencing was CD4+ or CD8+ T cells sorted from blood, taken in a trial of the OX40 agonist ivuxolimab. CDR3 sequence reads: CASSRPGLASDEQFF. The CDR3 DNA follows: TGTGCCAGCAGCCGACCGGGACTAGCATCGGATGAGCAGTTCTTC.